This T cell receptor beta chain was recorded in a study of monozygotic twins with inflammatory bowel disease (dated by TCRdb to between 2018 and 2020). Regarding the study in general: The full study comprised 28 monozygotic twin pairs: nine German pairs (four IBD-concordant, five IBD-discordant) and 19 IBD-discordant Danish pairs. Within discordant pairs, disease-associated traits were sought mainly by comparing IBD patients with their genetically identical healthy co-twins. Each individual had, on average, about 151 000 unique TCRalpha sequences and 181 000 unique TCRbeta sequences available for analysis.

A word on this clonotype: Its target antigen remains unknown.

Overall study outcomes, separate from this receptor: Different T cell subtypes could not be distinguished in the analysis. No difference in repertoire similarity was observed between concordant and discordant twins, possibly owing to limited statistical power. TCRbeta repertoire diversity, by inverse Simpson index, was decreased in IBD patients compared with their healthy co-twins. The results gave no support for a single strong signal or clonotype linked to IBD. IBD patients shared fewer clonotypes with other individuals than healthy twins did, most markedly in patients showing signs of disease activity. Because patients were on differing immunosuppressive treatments, the repertoires may have picked up extra background noise and inter-individual variability.

Libraries were prepared through 5' RACE. Each TCR library was prepared from about 3,300 ng of total RNA. For each sample, cDNA synthesis was carried out in eight separate reactions using SMARTScribe reverse transcriptase. During cDNA synthesis, unique molecular identifiers containing a 6-nucleotide sample barcode were introduced by template switching. Two nested PCRs of roughly 16 and 10 cycles amplified the TCRalpha and TCRbeta cDNA, and bead purification followed each PCR. Before amplification, the cDNA was both treated with uracil DNA-glycosylase and purified with the QIAquick PCR purification kit. The second PCR added Illumina TruSeq-compatible adapters along with sample-specific barcodes. TapeStation and Qubit were used to check library quality and concentration, and 4 to 6 ng of each library was pooled. The pooled libraries were sequenced with 2 x 100 bp reads and custom sequencing primers on an Illumina HiSeq2500 single-index Rapid Run. The paper's data handling went like this. PCR and sequencing errors were corrected by UMI-based consensus assembly using MiGEC version 1.2.6. V(D)J alignment, clonotype assembly and CDR3 extraction were performed with MiXCR version 2.1.1. To normalise gene usage, clonotype sharing and MAIT/NKT TCR abundance, the top 1000, 10 000 and 20 000 clonotypes in each sample were analysed. After downsampling to 27 000 UMIs, diversity was calculated as the inverse Simpson index using the vegan R package. Paired Mann-Whitney U tests were applied to discordant twin pairs, and Benjamini-Hochberg correction was used for multiple testing. Reprocessed by TCRdb, the reads give a single entry per CDR3 protein sequence, without DNA. For this entry, the V and J calls and clone size follow TCRdb and not the study's own pipeline. The record for this sample contains around 370,000 distinct CDR3 sequences. The leading ten clones occupy 2.6% of the sample.

From each donor, an approximately 2.5 ml peripheral blood sample was drawn into PAXgene tubes and stored at -80 degrees C. Total RNA was isolated from whole blood with the PAXgene blood miRNA kit on an automated QIAcube, without T cell sorting. Peripheral blood from monozygotic twin pairs concordant or discordant for inflammatory bowel disease was subjected to deep TCRalpha and TCRbeta repertoire profiling with unique molecular barcoding. Smoking habits were recorded for all twin pairs, and each individual was classified as a current, former or never smoker. The CDR3 holds 12 amino acids from the cysteine to the phenylalanine. DNA for this receptor is not on file. CDR1 SQVTM and CDR2 ANQGSEA were looked up in the germline V gene.

The clonotype originates from a human donor with ulcerative colitis or Crohn's disease, or a healthy co-twin of an affected twin (not recorded which). The chain was built from TRBV29-1 and TRBJ1-1; TCRdb lists TRBD1, though no DNA is available to test this call. The sequencing sample was made of blood. For the CDR3, the sequence is CSVSGQFTEAFF.